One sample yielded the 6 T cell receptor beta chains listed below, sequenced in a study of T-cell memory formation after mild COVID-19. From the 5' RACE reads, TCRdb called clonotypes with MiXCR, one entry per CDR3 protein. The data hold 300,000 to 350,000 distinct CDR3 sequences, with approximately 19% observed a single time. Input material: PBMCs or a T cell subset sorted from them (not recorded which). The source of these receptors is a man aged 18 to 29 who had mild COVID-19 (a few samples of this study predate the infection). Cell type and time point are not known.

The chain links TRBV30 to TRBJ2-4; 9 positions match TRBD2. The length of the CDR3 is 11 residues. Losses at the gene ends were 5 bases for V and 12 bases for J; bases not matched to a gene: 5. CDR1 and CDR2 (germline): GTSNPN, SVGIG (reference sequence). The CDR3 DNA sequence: TGTGCCTGGGGGACTAGCATATCTCAGTACTTC. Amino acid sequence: CAWGTSISQYF.

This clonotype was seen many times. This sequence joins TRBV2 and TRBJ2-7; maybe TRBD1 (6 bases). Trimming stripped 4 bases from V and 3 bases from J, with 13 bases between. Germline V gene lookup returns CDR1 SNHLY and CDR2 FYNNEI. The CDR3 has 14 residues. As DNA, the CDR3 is TGTGCCAGCAGTGGGACAGATGTTGACTACGAGCAGTACTTC. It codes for CASSGTDVDYEQYF. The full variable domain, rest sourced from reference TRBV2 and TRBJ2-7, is EPEVTQTPSHQVTQMGQEVILRCVPISNHLYFYWYRQILGQKVEFLVSFYNNEISEKSEIFDDQFSVERPDGSNFTLKIRSTKLEDSAMYFCASSGTDVDYEQYFGPGTRLTVT.

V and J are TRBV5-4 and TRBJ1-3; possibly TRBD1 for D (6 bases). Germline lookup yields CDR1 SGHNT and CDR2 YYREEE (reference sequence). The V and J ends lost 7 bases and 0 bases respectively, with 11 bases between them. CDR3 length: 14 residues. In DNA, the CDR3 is TGTGCCAGCGGATCAGGGGACTCTGGAAACACCATATATTTT. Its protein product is CASGSGDSGNTIYF.

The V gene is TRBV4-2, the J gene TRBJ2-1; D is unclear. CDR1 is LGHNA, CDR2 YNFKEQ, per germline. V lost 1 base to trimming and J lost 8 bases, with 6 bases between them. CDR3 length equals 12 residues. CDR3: CASSQVEDEQFF. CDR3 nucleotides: TGTGCCAGCAGCCAAGTAGAGGATGAGCAGTTCTTC.

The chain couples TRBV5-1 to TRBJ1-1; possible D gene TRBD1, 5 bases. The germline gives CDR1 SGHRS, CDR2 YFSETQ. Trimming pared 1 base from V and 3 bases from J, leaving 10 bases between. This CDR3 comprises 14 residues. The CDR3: CASSLNGGDTEAFF. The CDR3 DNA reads TGCGCCAGCAGCTTGAACGGGGGAGACACTGAAGCTTTCTTT.

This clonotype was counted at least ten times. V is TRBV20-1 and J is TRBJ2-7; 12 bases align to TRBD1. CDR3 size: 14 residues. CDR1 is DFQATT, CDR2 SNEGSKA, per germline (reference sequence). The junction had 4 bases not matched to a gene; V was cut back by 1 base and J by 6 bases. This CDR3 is CSARGGTGGPEQYF. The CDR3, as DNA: TGCAGTGCTAGAGGCGGGACAGGGGGCCCCGAGCAGTACTTC.